This entry features one TCR beta chain sequence. The antigen remains unidentified. The data derive from a study of cytomegalovirus exposure and HLA in healthy donors. Findings of the study overall: Reportedly, diagnosis of cytomegalovirus status by the classifier showed high specificity and sensitivity. The listing of 150 to 200 TCR beta chains classed them as cytomegalovirus-associated. Among the CMV-associated chains, three were confirmed in vitro as specific for CMV antigens.

Donors came from a validation cohort of 90 to 150 subjects, distinct from the first 666-subject cohort. Clones were sequenced by immunoSEQ multiplex PCR, and TCRdb holds only the in-frame ones, with some missing. The sample yields roughly 50,000 clones, around nine tenths seen once. CDR3 length equals 13 residues. V lost 5 bases to trimming and J lost 4 bases, with 9 bases between them. CDR1 MNHEY and CDR2 SVGAGI come from the germline V gene. This TCR derives from a man aged 18 to 29 in good health and CMV-seronegative. Sample: PBMCs. The gene calls are TRBV6-5 and TRBJ1-3, with D unresolved. CDR3 protein: CASSGTKGNTIYF. CDR3 nucleotide sequence: TGTGCCAGCAGTGGCACTAAGGGAAACACCATATATTTT.